This T cell receptor beta chain was documented in a study of T cell repertoires in ileal Crohn's disease. About the research overall: Postoperative therapy was given to about half: about ten thiopurines, around 20 anti-TNF agents.

Notes on the study in general: Compared with non-smokers, active smokers at surgery showed more clonal expansions.

Libraries were prepared by immunoSEQ multiplex PCR; TCRdb keeps only in-frame clonotypes and omits some of them. The repertoire includes 2,000 or so clones, 74% of them detected once, and about 13% sits in the top ten. Before sorting, lamina propria lymphocytes were separated from surgical specimens by density gradient. Germline-derived CDR1 and CDR2 are SEHNR and FQNEAQ (reference sequence). The CDR3 covers 13 residues. Trimming pared 5 bases from V and 3 bases from J, leaving 10 bases between. About this clone: What it recognizes is unknown.

The chain carries TRBV7-9 and TRBJ1-2; maybe TRBD1 (6 bases). Specimen: CD8+ T cells from ileum. This TCR derives from an adult with Crohn's disease. Some clones in this sample may be carry-over from other donors' samples. CDR3 protein: CASSRTEDYGYTF. CDR3 DNA: TGTGCCAGCAGCCGGACAGAAGACTATGGCTACACCTTC.